This entry lists 18 T cell receptor beta chains sequenced from one sample in a study of T-cell memory formation after mild COVID-19. One entry per CDR3 protein results from TCRdb running MiXCR on the 5' RACE reads. The sample shows about 270,000 distinct CDR3 sequences, 15% to 19% of them seen only once. Sequenced material: PBMCs or a T cell subset sorted from them (not recorded which). Receptors were obtained from an adult woman who had mild COVID-19 (a few samples of this study predate the infection). Cell type and time point are not known.

This clonotype was seen a handful of times. The chain carries TRBV7-2 and TRBJ2-3; 7 nucleotides agree with TRBD2. Trimming cost V 3 bases and J 4 bases; bases outside gene matches: 10. CDR3 length: 16 residues. Germline assignment: CDR1 SGHTA and CDR2 FQGNSA. CDR3 residues: CASSFRAGNLPDTQYF. CDR3 DNA sequence: TGTGCCAGCAGCTTTCGAGCGGGGAATTTACCAGATACGCAGTATTTT. The entire variable domain, with the rest obtained from reference TRBV7-2 and TRBJ2-3, is as follows: GAGVSQSPSNKVTEKGKDVELRCDPISGHTALYWYRQSLGQGLEFLIYFQGNSAPDKSGLPSDRFSAERTGGSVSTLTIQRTQQEDSAVYLCASSFRAGNLPDTQYFGPGTRLTVL.

The chain combines TRBV10-3 with TRBJ1-4, with D unclear. Germline V gene sequence: CDR1 ENHRY, CDR2 SYGVKD. The CDR3 covers 13 residues. V lost 4 bases, J lost 8 bases, and 11 bases lay in between. The CDR3 region is CAISVGSWEKLFF. CDR3 in DNA: TGTGCCATCAGTGTTGGTTCGTGGGAAAAACTGTTTTTT.

The chain links TRBV4-1 to TRBJ1-5; 10 nucleotides align to TRBD1. Germline CDR1 MGHRA, CDR2 YSYEKL. CDR3 length: 18 amino acids. V shed 0 bases, J shed 6 bases, and the junction held 11 bases outside the gene matches. The CDR3 spells CASSQDLDRGVRGQPQHF. The CDR3 DNA follows: TGCGCCAGCAGCCAAGATTTGGACAGGGGGGTAAGGGGTCAGCCCCAGCATTTT.

Many counts were recorded for this clonotype. The chain couples TRBV12-3 or TRBV12-4 to TRBJ1-4; D may be TRBD1 (6 bases). Trimming shortened V by 7 bases and J by 4 bases, and 16 bases separated the two germline ends. This CDR3 spans 15 amino acids. CDR3 sequence (DNA): TGTGCCAGCATGGGGGGGGCCCAGTTTAATGAAAAACTGTTTTTT. It codes for CASMGGAQFNEKLFF.

This clonotype was seen only a few times. The chain combines TRBV7-3 with TRBJ1-1, with a possible D match to TRBD1 (5 bases). V gave up 1 base and J gave up 2 bases, with 8 bases separating them. The germline gives CDR1 SGHTA, CDR2 FQGTGA. The length of the CDR3 is 14 residues. Here the CDR3 reads CASSLSRDNTEAFF. CDR3 nucleotides: TGTGCCAGCAGCTTAAGTCGGGACAACACTGAAGCTTTCTTT.

This clonotype appeared a few times. The rearrangement uses TRBV5-1 and TRBJ1-5; a weak D match, TRBD1 (6 bases). The CDR3 runs to 14 residues. In germline, CDR1 is SGHRS, CDR2 YFSETQ. The V end was cut by 4 bases, the J end by 5 bases, with 13 bases between. The CDR3, as DNA: TGCGCCAGCAGCCTCAGGGGTGGCGATCAGCCCCAGCATTTT. Translation gives CASSLRGGDQPQHF. Variable domain in full (rest from reference TRBV5-1 and TRBJ1-5): KAGVTQTPRYLIKTRGQQVTLSCSPISGHRSVSWYQQTPGQGLQFLFEYFSETQRNKGNFPGRFSGRQFSNSRSEMNVSTLELGDSALYLCASSLRGGDQPQHFGDGTRLSIL.

At least ten counts were recorded for this clonotype. The V and J genes are TRBV5-1 and TRBJ2-5; TRBD2 is a possible D gene (5 bases). Deletions cut 0 bases from V and 5 bases from J, with 8 bases between. The CDR3 spans 13 residues. From germline, CDR1 is SGHRS and CDR2 YFSETQ. The CDR3 nucleotides are TGCGCCAGCAGCTTGGGCGGGTCGGAGACCCAGTACTTC. Its translation is CASSLGGSETQYF.

The rearrangement uses TRBV7-2 and TRBJ1-1; 12 positions agree with TRBD1. Germline trimming cut 5 bases from V and 3 bases from J; bases unmatched to any gene: 4. This CDR3 has 15 residues. Per germline, CDR1 SGHTA and CDR2 FQGNSA. The CDR3 region is CASSGTGGFYTEAFF. The DNA for the CDR3 is TGTGCCAGCAGCGGGACAGGGGGCTTTTACACTGAAGCTTTCTTT. The full variable domain, rest sourced from reference TRBV7-2 and TRBJ1-1, is GAGVSQSPSNKVTEKGKDVELRCDPISGHTALYWYRQSLGQGLEFLIYFQGNSAPDKSGLPSDRFSAERTGGSVSTLTIQRTQQEDSAVYLCASSGTGGFYTEAFFGQGTRLTVV.

This clonotype was observed a handful of times. The V and J genes are TRBV12-3 or TRBV12-4 and TRBJ1-2; D perhaps matches TRBD1 (6 bases). Trimming took 5 bases from V and 0 from J, leaving 13 bases between them. The CDR3 covers 15 residues. The CDR3 sequence is CASSPGQPSNYGYTF. The CDR3 region has the DNA TGTGCCAGCAGTCCCGGACAGCCCTCTAACTATGGCTACACCTTC.

This clonotype was detected a few times. V is TRBV9 and J is TRBJ2-5, with TRBD1 matching over 7 bases. Unmatched junction bases numbered 6, after V lost 2 bases and J lost 2 bases. The CDR3 has 15 residues. The germline gives CDR1 SGDLS, CDR2 YYNGEE. Written as DNA, the CDR3 is TGTGCCAGCAGCGTTGACGGACAGGAACAAGAGACCCAGTACTTC. Its protein is CASSVDGQEQETQYF.

This clonotype was seen repeatedly, ten times or more. The V gene is TRBV28, the J gene TRBJ2-7, with 9 bases aligning to TRBD1. The CDR3 runs 14 residues. V shed 7 bases and J 7 bases; nucleotides not matched to a gene: 11. In germline, CDR1 is MDHEN, CDR2 SYDVKM. The CDR3 nucleotides read TGTGCCAGCATCGGGACAGGGACAACGGGGGAGCAGTACTTC. Protein: CASIGTGTTGEQYF.

The rearrangement joins TRBV5-1 to TRBJ1-2; no clear D. V lost 2 bases to trimming and J lost 1 base, with 9 bases between them. This CDR3 spans 14 amino acids. CDR1 and CDR2 (germline): SGHRS, YFSETQ. CDR3 in amino acids: CASSFSGSNYGYTF. The CDR3 DNA follows: TGCGCCAGCAGCTTCTCAGGCAGTAACTATGGCTACACCTTC.

The chain couples TRBV18 to TRBJ1-1; tentative D call: TRBD1 (6 bases). This CDR3 comprises 15 residues. CDR1 KGHSH and CDR2 LQKENI come from the germline V gene. V was cut by 3 bases and J by 1 base, with 12 bases left in between. CDR3 nucleotide sequence: TGTGCCAGCTCACCCAGAGGGGGTGGGAACACTGAAGCTTTCTTT. The encoded protein is CASSPRGGGNTEAFF.

The V and J genes are TRBV27 and TRBJ1-6; no definite D call. Germline lookup yields CDR1 MNHEY and CDR2 SMNVEV (reference sequence). Trimming pared 2 bases from V and 3 bases from J, leaving 5 bases between. There are 14 residues in the CDR3. The CDR3 reads CASSLRRYNSPLHF. In DNA, the CDR3 is TGTGCCAGCAGTTTACGTCGCTATAATTCACCCCTCCACTTT.

This chain uses TRBV6-6 with TRBJ1-5; D remains ambiguous. Germline lookup yields CDR1 MNHNY and CDR2 SVGAGI (reference sequence). V gave up 6 bases and J gave up 1 base, with 10 bases separating them. The CDR3 length is 14 residues. Here the CDR3 reads CASRRGGSNQPQHF. The CDR3 DNA follows: TGTGCCAGCAGACGGGGAGGGAGCAATCAGCCCCAGCATTTT.

The V gene is TRBV5-1, the J gene TRBJ1-5, with a tentative D call TRBD1 (5 bases). The CDR3 has 15 residues. CDR1 is SGHRS and CDR2 is YFSETQ in the germline V gene. Trimming left V 4 bases short and J 3 bases short, with 14 bases between. This CDR3 is CASSEDGAFNQPQHF. The CDR3 DNA sequence: TGCGCCAGCAGCGAGGACGGGGCCTTCAATCAGCCCCAGCATTTT.

The J gene is TRBJ2-1, the V gene TRBV7-9; possibly TRBD2 for D (5 bases). Germline V gives CDR1 SEHNR, CDR2 FQNEAQ (reference sequence). CDR3 length equals 14 residues. V lost 0 bases and J lost 7, with 10 bases in between. This CDR3 is CASSLAGVVNEQFF. DNA for the CDR3: TGTGCCAGCAGCTTAGCGGGAGTAGTAAATGAGCAGTTCTTC.

This clonotype was detected a few times. The chain combines TRBV10-3 with TRBJ1-2; 12 positions match TRBD1. CDR1 is ENHRY and CDR2 is SYGVKD in the germline V gene. J lost 0 bases, V lost 8 bases, and 7 bases had no gene match. The CDR3 is 16 residues long. CDR3 nucleotide sequence: TGTGCCATCGGGGGGACAGGGGGCTATTCTAACTATGGCTACACCTTC. It encodes CAIGGTGGYSNYGYTF.